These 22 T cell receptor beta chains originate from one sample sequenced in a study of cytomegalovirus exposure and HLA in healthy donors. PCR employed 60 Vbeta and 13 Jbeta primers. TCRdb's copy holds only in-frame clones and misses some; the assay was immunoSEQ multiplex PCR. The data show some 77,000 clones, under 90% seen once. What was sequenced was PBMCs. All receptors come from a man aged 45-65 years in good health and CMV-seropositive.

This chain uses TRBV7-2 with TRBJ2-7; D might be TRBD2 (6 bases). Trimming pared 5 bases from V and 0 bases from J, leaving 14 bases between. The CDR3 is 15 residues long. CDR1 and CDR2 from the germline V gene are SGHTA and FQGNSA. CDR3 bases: TGTGCCAGCAGCGCCAACGGGGGAACCTCCTACGAGCAGTACTTC. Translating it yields CASSANGGTSYEQYF.

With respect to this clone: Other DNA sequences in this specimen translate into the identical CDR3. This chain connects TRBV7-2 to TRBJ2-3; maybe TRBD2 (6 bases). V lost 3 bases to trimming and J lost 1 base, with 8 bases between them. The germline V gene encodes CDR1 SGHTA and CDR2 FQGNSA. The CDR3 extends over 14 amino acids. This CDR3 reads CASSLAGRTDTQYF. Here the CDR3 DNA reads TGTGCCAGCAGCTTGGCGGGACGCACAGATACGCAGTATTTT.

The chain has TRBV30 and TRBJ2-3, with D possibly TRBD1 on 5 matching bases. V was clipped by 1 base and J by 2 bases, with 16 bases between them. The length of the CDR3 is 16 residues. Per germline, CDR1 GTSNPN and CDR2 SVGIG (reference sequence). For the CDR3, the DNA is TGTGCCTGGAGTGAGGGGCAGGGATGGACCACAGATACGCAGTATTTT. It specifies CAWSEGQGWTTDTQYF.

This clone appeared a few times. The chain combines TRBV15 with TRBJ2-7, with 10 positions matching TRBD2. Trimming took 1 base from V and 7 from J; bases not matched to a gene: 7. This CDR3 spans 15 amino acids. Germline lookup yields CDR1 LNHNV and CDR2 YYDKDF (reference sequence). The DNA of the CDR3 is TGTGCCACCAGCAGAGGCCTAGCGGGAGAGGAGGAGCAGTACTTC. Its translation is CATSRGLAGEEEQYF.

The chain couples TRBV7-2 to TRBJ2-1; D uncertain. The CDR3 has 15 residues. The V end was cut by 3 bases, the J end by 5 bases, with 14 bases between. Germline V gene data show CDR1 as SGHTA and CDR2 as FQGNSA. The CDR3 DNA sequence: TGTGCCAGCAGCTTGATGCAGGCCACAAACAATGAGCAGTTCTTC. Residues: CASSLMQATNNEQFF.

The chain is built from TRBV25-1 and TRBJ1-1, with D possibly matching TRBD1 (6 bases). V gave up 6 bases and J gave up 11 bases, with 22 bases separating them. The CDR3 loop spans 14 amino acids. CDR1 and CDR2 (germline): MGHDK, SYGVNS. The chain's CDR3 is CASSVQGSVGSAFF. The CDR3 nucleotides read TGTGCCAGCAGCGTACAGGGATCCGTGGGTTCGGCTTTCTTT.

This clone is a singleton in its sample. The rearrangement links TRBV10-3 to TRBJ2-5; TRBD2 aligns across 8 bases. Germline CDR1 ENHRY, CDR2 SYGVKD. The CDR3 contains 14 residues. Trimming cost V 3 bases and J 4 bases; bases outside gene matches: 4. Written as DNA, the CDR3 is TGTGCCATCAGTGAACAGCGGGAGCTAGAGACCCAGTACTTC. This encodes CAISEQRELETQYF.

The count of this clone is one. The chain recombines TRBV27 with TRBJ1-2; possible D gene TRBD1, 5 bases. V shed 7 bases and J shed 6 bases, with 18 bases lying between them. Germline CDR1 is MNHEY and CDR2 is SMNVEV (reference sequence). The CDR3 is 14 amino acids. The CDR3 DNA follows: TGTGCCAGCAACACCAAGGGGAGGGGTCATGGCTACACCTTC. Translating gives CASNTKGRGHGYTF.

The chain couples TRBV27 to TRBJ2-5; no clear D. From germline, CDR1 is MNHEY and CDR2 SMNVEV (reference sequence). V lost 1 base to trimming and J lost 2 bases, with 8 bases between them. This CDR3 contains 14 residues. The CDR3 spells CASSLWAPQETQYF. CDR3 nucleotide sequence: TGTGCCAGCAGTTTATGGGCACCACAAGAGACCCAGTACTTC.

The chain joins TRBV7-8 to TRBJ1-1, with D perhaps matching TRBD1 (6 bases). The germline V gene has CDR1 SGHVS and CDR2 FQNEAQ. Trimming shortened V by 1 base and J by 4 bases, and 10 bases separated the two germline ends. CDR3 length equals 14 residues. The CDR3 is CASSLEQGFTEAFF. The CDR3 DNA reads TGTGCCAGCAGCTTAGAACAGGGATTCACTGAAGCTTTCTTT.

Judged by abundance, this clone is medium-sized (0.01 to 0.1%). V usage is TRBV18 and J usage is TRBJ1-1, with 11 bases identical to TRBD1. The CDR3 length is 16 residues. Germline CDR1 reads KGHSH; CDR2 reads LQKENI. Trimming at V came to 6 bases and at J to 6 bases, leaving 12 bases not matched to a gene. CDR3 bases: TGTGCCAGCTCCCCTCTTCGGGACAGGGGGGGGTCTGAAGCTTTCTTT. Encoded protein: CASSPLRDRGGSEAFF. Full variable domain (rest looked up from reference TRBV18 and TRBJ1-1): NAGVMQNPRHLVRRRGQEARLRCSPMKGHSHVYWYRQLPEEGLKFMVYLQKENIIDESGMPKERFSAEFPKEGPSILRIQQVVRGDSAAYFCASSPLRDRGGSEAFFGQGTRLTVV.

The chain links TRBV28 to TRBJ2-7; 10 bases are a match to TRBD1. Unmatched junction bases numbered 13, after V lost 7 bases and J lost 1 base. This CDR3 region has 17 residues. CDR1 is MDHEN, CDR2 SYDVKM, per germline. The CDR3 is CASKSRGWDRGSYEQYF. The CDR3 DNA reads TGTGCCAGCAAATCCCGGGGGTGGGACAGGGGATCCTACGAGCAGTACTTC.

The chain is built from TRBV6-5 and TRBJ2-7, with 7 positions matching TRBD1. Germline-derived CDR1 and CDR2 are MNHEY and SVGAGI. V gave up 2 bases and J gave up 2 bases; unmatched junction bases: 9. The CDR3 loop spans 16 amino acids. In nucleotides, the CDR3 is TGTGCCAGCAGTTACAGACAGGGCGTACAACCCTACGAGCAGTACTTC. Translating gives CASSYRQGVQPYEQYF.

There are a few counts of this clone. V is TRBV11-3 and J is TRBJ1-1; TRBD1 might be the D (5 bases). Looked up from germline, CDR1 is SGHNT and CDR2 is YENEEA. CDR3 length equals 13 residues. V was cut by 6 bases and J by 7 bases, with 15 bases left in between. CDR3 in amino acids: CASRGEGMGEAFF. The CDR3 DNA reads TGTGCCAGCAGGGGGGAGGGGATGGGTGAAGCTTTCTTT.

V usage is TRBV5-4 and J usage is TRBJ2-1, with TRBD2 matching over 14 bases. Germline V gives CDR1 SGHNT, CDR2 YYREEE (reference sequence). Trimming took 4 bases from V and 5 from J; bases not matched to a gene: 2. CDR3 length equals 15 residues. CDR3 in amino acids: CASSRGLAGDNEQFF. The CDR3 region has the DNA TGTGCCAGCAGCCGGGGACTAGCGGGAGACAATGAGCAGTTCTTC.

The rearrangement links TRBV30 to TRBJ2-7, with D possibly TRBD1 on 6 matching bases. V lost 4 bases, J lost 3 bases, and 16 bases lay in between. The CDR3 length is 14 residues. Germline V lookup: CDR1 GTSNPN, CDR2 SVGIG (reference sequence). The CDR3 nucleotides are TGTGCCTGGACAAGACAGGTGCCGCTCTACGAGCAGTACTTC. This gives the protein CAWTRQVPLYEQYF.

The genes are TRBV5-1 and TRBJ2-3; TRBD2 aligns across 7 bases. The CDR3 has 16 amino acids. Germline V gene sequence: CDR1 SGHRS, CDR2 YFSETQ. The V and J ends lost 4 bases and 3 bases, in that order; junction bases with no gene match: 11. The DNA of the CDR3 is TGCGCCAGCAGCCCCGTTGGCGGGAGTAAAACAGATACGCAGTATTTT. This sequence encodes CASSPVGGSKTDTQYF.

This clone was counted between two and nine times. DNA of the CDR3: TGTGCCAGTAGTATAGCTGGGACAGCCGAAAGCTACACCTTC. Residues: CASSIAGTAESYTF. The chain links TRBV19 to TRBJ1-2; 7 bases are a match to TRBD1. CDR3 size: 14 residues. V was pared by 1 base and J by 9 bases, with 8 bases of the junction left unmatched. Germline V gene data show CDR1 as LNHDA and CDR2 as SQIVND (reference sequence).

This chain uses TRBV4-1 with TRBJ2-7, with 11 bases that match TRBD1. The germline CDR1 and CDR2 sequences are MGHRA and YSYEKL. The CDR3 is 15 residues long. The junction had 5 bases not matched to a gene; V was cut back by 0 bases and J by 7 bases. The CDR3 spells CASSQDPDRGREQYF. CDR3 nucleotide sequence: TGCGCCAGCAGCCAAGATCCGGACAGGGGGCGTGAGCAGTACTTC.

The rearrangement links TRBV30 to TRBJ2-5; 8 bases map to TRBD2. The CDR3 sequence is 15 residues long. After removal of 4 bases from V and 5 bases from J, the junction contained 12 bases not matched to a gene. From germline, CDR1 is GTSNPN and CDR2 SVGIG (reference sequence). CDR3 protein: CAWIRSGSRHETQYF. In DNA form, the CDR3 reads TGTGCCTGGATACGCAGCGGGAGTCGTCACGAGACCCAGTACTTC.

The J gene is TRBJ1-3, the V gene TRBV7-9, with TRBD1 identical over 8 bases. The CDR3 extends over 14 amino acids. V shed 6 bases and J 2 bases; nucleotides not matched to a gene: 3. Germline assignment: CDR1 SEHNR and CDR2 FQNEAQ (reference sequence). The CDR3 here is CASRTGAPGNTIYF. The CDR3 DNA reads TGTGCCAGCAGGACAGGGGCTCCTGGAAACACCATATATTTT.

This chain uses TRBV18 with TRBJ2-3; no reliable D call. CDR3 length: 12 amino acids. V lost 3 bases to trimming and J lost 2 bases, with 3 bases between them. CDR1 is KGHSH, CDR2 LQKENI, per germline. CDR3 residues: CASSPNTDTQYF. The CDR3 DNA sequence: TGTGCCAGCTCACCCAACACAGATACGCAGTATTTT.